The rows below give T cell receptor beta chains drawn from one sample of a study of shared T cell receptors in the human thymus. Assay used: immunoSEQ multiplex PCR; TCRdb lists only in-frame clones, some missing. The sample records about 380,000 clones, about 95% being singletons. The sample taken for sequencing was thymocytes. The receptors derive from a human donor. Each CDR3 is given with its conserved first and last residue. D genes are given only for firm matches. Only part of the rows carry a size: once, few, many, or a class if the clone is expanded.

>TRBV7-9|.|.|TRBJ1-1
TGTGCCAGCAGCTTGGGAAGAGGGTTGACTGAAGCTTTCTTT
CASSLGRGLTEAFF
>TRBV18|.|.|TRBJ2-7
TGTGCCAGCTCACCCCGTAAGGAGGGAGTCTTCTCCTACGAGCAGTACTTC
CASSPRKEGVFSYEQYF
>TRBV29-1|.|.|TRBJ2-1
TGCAGCGTCAAAAGGCCAGGGAATGAGCAGTTCTTC
CSVKRPGNEQFF
>TRBV6-6|.|.|TRBJ1-5
TGTGCCAGCAGTCCCCGGGACATTGATCAGCCCCAGCATTTT
CASSPRDIDQPQHF
>TRBV30|.|.|TRBJ2-2
TGTGCCTGGAGCTCAACTCTCCAGGGAAGTGAAGGGGAGCTGTTTTTT
CAWSSTLQGSEGELFF
>TRBV7-9|few|TRBD1|TRBJ2-3
TGTGCCAGCAGTCCTCCACGGTCGTCAGGACAGGGATCGACAGATACGCAGTATTTT
CASSPPRSSGQGSTDTQYF
>TRBV5-5|.|TRBD1|TRBJ1-3
TGTGCCAGCAGCCTTCTGAGGGACAGTCCGTTCCGTCCCTCTGGAAACACCATATATTTT
CASSLLRDSPFRPSGNTIYF
>TRBV6-5|.|.|TRBJ2-3
TGTGCCAGCAGTAAACAGGGTCCCCCAGATACGCAGTATTTT
CASSKQGPPDTQYF
>TRBV19|.|TRBD1|TRBJ2-7
TGTGCCAGTAGTATCGGGACAGATTTCTCCTACGAGCAGTACTTC
CASSIGTDFSYEQYF
>TRBV12-5|.|.|TRBJ2-3
TGTGCTAGTGCCCCTGGGTTGGGCACAGATACGCAGTATTTT
CASAPGLGTDTQYF